A selection of T cell receptor beta chains follows, all from one sample in a study of T-cell reconstitution after alpha-beta-depleted transplantation in children. TCRdb reprocessed the PCR reads with MiXCR, giving one entry per CDR3 protein. This sample has about 870,000 distinct CDR3 sequences, with around 17% found just once. Specimen: PBMCs, mostly from graft donor cells, collected 360 days after TCRalphabeta/CD19-depleted stem cell transplant. These receptors were taken from a male patient younger than 18 who had a stem cell transplant for acute lymphoblastic leukemia, so the T cells may come from the graft donor. Each CDR3 is given with its conserved first and last residue. A D gene is named only where the DNA matches it firmly. The listing skips clone size in some rows; elsewhere it reads once, few, many or a size class.

.	TRBD2	TRBV12-3/TRBV12-4	TRBJ2-3	TGTGCCAGCAGTTTCGGACTAGAAAAGAGTACGCAGTATTTT	CASSFGLEKSTQYF
.	TRBD2	TRBV5-1	TRBJ2-1	TGCGCCAGCAGCGGGCGGCCCGGGACTAGCGGGAGGGGTAGCTCCTACAATGAGCAGTTCTTC	CASSGRPGTSGRGSSYNEQFF
.	.	TRBV20-1	TRBJ2-7	TGCAGTGCTAGGCCAGACAGGACATCCTACGAGCAGTACTTC	CSARPDRTSYEQYF
.	TRBD2	TRBV7-6	TRBJ2-7	TGTGCCAGCAGCCGTCGGGACAGGGAGTTAGGACTAGCGGGAGGCGTTCACTACGAGCAGTACTTC	CASSRRDRELGLAGGVHYEQYF
few	TRBD2	TRBV12-3/TRBV12-4	TRBJ2-1	TGTGCCAGCAGTTGGGGACTAGCGGGAGGGCCAAAAAATGAGCAGTTCTTC	CASSWGLAGGPKNEQFF
.	TRBD1	TRBV12-3/TRBV12-4	TRBJ2-5	TGTGCCAGCAGTACCCTCGACAGGGGTGGGGGAGAGACCCAGTACTTC	CASSTLDRGGGETQYF
.	TRBD2	TRBV9	TRBJ2-1	TGTGCCAGCAGCACTCTCCCTAGGGGGACTAGCGGAGCATACAATGAGCAGTTCTTC	CASSTLPRGTSGAYNEQFF
.	TRBD2	TRBV5-1	TRBJ2-1	TGCGCCAGCAGCCCAGGGACTAGCGGGAGGTATGAGCAGTTCTTC	CASSPGTSGRYEQFF
many	.	TRBV20-1	TRBJ2-7	TGCAGTGCCCTGGACCCCAGGGGGAGGTCAACCTACGAGCAGTACTTC	CSALDPRGRSTYEQYF
few	TRBD1	TRBV14	TRBJ2-1	TGTGCCAGCAGCCAAGATTTAGGGGACTCCGGGACAGGGTACAATGAGCAGTTCTTC	CASSQDLGDSGTGYNEQFF
many	TRBD2	TRBV7-6	TRBJ2-1	TGTGCCAGCAGCTTAGAGGCGGGAGGCTACAATGAGCAGTTCTTC	CASSLEAGGYNEQFF
few	.	TRBV24-1	TRBJ2-1	TGTGCCACCAGTGATTTGAATGCCGGGCATGAGCAGTTCTTC	CATSDLNAGHEQFF
few	.	TRBV4-1	TRBJ2-7	TGCGCCAGCAGCCAAGATTCCGCCTACGAGCAGTACTTC	CASSQDSAYEQYF
.	TRBD2	TRBV6-5	TRBJ2-3	TGTGCCAGCAGTCCGGGGGGACGGCTCCTGCGGGAGGCCAAAGATCTGGGCACAGATACGCAGTATTTT	CASSPGGRLLREAKDLGTDTQYF
few	TRBD2	TRBV28	TRBJ2-3	TGTGCCAGCAGTTTAGTCTTCCTAGCGGGAGGGGGGGATACGCAGTATTTT	CASSLVFLAGGGDTQYF
.	.	TRBV3-1	TRBJ2-7	TGTGCCAGCAGCCCGGAGATGGTACGGACCTACGAGCAGTACTTC	CASSPEMVRTYEQYF
few	TRBD1	TRBV5-1	TRBJ1-1	TGCGCCAGCAGCTTTCTTGGGCAGGGGGTCACTGAAGCTTTCTTT	CASSFLGQGVTEAFF
many	.	TRBV20-1	TRBJ1-1	TGCAGTGCTCCCCTACCCGGGCAGGGCACTGAAGCTTTCTTT	CSAPLPGQGTEAFF
few	.	TRBV29-1	TRBJ2-2	TGCAGCGTTGAAGATCACGGCAGGGGTTATAACACCGGGGAGCTGTTTTTT	CSVEDHGRGYNTGELFF
many	TRBD1	TRBV24-1	TRBJ2-1	TGTGCCACCAGTGAACAGGGACAGGGGAACCCCAATGAGCAGTTCTTC	CATSEQGQGNPNEQFF